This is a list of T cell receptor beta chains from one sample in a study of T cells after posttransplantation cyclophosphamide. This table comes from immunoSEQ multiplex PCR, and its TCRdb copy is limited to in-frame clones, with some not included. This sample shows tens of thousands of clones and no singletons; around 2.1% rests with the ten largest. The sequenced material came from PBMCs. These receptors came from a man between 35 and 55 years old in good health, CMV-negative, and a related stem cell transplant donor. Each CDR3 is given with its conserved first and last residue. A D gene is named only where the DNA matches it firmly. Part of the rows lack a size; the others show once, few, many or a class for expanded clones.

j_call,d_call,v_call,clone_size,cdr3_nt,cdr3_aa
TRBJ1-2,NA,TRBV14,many,TGTGCCAGCAGCCATATACAACCAGGAACTTCCAGCTATGGCTACACCTTC,CASSHIQPGTSSYGYTF
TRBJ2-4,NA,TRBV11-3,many,TGTGCCAGCAGCTTAGGGTCGGCGGCAGGGGGGAACATTCAGTACTTC,CASSLGSAAGGNIQYF
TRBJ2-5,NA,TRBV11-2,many,TGTGCCAGCAGCGCCGACAGCCATAACCAGTACTTC,CASSADSHNQYF
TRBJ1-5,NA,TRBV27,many,TGTGCCAGCAGGGCAATAACGGGGGTCAATCAGCCCCAGCATTTT,CASRAITGVNQPQHF
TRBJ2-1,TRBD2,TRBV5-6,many,TGTGCCAGCAGCTCGTCCGGGGCGGGGAGGGCCGAATCCTACAATGAGCAGTTCTTC,CASSSSGAGRAESYNEQFF
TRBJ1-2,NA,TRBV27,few,TGTGCCAGCAGTCTACGACAGGCTAACTATGGCTACACCTTC,CASSLRQANYGYTF
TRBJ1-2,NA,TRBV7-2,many,TGTGCCAGCAGCCACGGGGGGGGGTTCGGTGGCTACACCTTC,CASSHGGGFGGYTF
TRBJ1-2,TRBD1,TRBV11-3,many,TGTGCCAGCAGCTTAGTGGTCGCCGGGACAGCCTATGGCTACACCTTC,CASSLVVAGTAYGYTF
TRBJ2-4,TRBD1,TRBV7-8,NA,TGTGCCAGCAGCCCCTTCACCCCGGGACAGGGTTCTCTTCAGTACTTC,CASSPFTPGQGSLQYF
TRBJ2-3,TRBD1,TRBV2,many,TGTGCCAGCAGCCAGGGACAGCACACAGATACGCAGTATTTT,CASSQGQHTDTQYF
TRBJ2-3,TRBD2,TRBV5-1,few,TGCGCCAGCAGCCAGGGACTAGCGGGGGGCCAAGATACGCAGTATTTT,CASSQGLAGGQDTQYF
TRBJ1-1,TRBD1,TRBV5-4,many,TGTGCCAGCAGCTTGGGTCTCGGGACAGGGCGCTTAAACACTGAAGCTTTCTTT,CASSLGLGTGRLNTEAFF
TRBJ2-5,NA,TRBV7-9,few,TGTGCCAGCAGCACATCCCTGAAGTCGGAGACCCAGTACTTC,CASSTSLKSETQYF
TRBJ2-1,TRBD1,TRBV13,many,TGTGCCAGCAGGGGGACAGGGGGCCCCTACAATGAGCAGTTCTTC,CASRGTGGPYNEQFF
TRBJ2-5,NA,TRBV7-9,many,TGTGCCAGCAGCTTAGTAAGGGGATTAGGACAAGAGACCCAGTACTTC,CASSLVRGLGQETQYF
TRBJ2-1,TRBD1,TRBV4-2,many,TGTGCCAGCAGCCAAGATGCCCCCGCGGGGACAGGACGGTACAATGAGCAGTTCTTC,CASSQDAPAGTGRYNEQFF